The clone carrying this T cell receptor (beta chain) has more than one count but fewer than ten. Every isolated RNA sample was fully reverse transcribed, so sequencing captured expressed TCRB transcripts. Assay: immunoSEQ multiplex PCR; the TCRdb copy retains only in-frame clones and omits some. The data show about 140,000 clones, less than 9% seen once. The data belong to a study of beta chain features in type 1 diabetes. Trimming took 4 bases from V and 4 from J; bases not matched to a gene: 3. The CDR3 spans 13 residues. Germline V lookup: CDR1 SNHLY, CDR2 FYNNEI. This clonotype was sampled from a woman aged 30 to 39 in good health. Sequencing was performed on central memory CD4+ T cells from blood. The genes are TRBV2 and TRBJ2-5; 7 nucleotides line up with TRBD2. In nucleotides, the CDR3 is TGTGCCAGCAGTGGGACTAGTCCAGAGACCCAGTACTTC. Translation gives CASSGTSPETQYF.